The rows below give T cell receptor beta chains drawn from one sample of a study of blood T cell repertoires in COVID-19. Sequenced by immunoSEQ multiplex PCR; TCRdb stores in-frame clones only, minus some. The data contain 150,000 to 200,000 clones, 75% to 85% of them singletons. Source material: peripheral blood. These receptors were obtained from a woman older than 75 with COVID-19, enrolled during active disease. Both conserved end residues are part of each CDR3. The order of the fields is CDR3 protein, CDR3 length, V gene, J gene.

CDR3 protein: CASSQYNSYSNQPQHF; CDR3 length: 16; V gene: TRBV23-1; J gene: TRBJ1-5
CDR3 protein: CASSLDKQTYEQYF; CDR3 length: 14; V gene: TRBV5-1; J gene: TRBJ2-7
CDR3 protein: CASSFGRAEAFF; CDR3 length: 12; V gene: TRBV7-9; J gene: TRBJ1-1
CDR3 protein: CASSLLGGVDTQYF; CDR3 length: 14; V gene: TRBV7-9; J gene: TRBJ2-3
CDR3 protein: CASGAGSSGGYEQYF; CDR3 length: 15; V gene: TRBV2; J gene: TRBJ2-7
CDR3 protein: CASSPSRAGTEAFF; CDR3 length: 14; V gene: TRBV11-3; J gene: TRBJ1-1
CDR3 protein: CASSLDYHGTGSYEQYF; CDR3 length: 17; V gene: TRBV11-2; J gene: TRBJ2-7
CDR3 protein: CASSLGHNQPQHF; CDR3 length: 13; V gene: TRBV11-3; J gene: TRBJ1-5
CDR3 protein: CATSSRHYDEQYF; CDR3 length: 13; V gene: TRBV15; J gene: TRBJ2-7
CDR3 protein: CASSRRDSAYEQYF; CDR3 length: 14; V gene: TRBV27; J gene: TRBJ2-7
CDR3 protein: CASSKDRSSYNEQFF; CDR3 length: 15; V gene: TRBV6-5; J gene: TRBJ2-1
CDR3 protein: CASRDAGQPYGYTF; CDR3 length: 14; V gene: TRBV9; J gene: TRBJ1-2
CDR3 protein: CASSWQRRTEAFF; CDR3 length: 13; V gene: TRBV5-1; J gene: TRBJ1-1
CDR3 protein: CASSLGLAGGPGKETQYF; CDR3 length: 18; V gene: TRBV7-7; J gene: TRBJ2-5
CDR3 protein: CAISEAGGVYEQYF; CDR3 length: 14; V gene: TRBV10-3; J gene: TRBJ2-7
CDR3 protein: CASTSEQGRMNTEAFF; CDR3 length: 16; V gene: TRBV27; J gene: TRBJ1-1
CDR3 protein: CASSKVDTERSSGYEQYF; CDR3 length: 18; V gene: TRBV21-1; J gene: TRBJ2-7
CDR3 protein: CASSTRQGLNTEAFF; CDR3 length: 15; V gene: TRBV5-1; J gene: TRBJ1-1
CDR3 protein: CASSPSRDRGNQPQHF; CDR3 length: 16; V gene: TRBV11-2; J gene: TRBJ1-5
CDR3 protein: CASSSDRDRRYNEQFF; CDR3 length: 16; V gene: TRBV28; J gene: TRBJ2-1
CDR3 protein: CASRLAGDKETQYF; CDR3 length: 14; V gene: TRBV6-5; J gene: TRBJ2-5
CDR3 protein: CASSLRGPYTEAFF; CDR3 length: 14; V gene: TRBV27; J gene: TRBJ1-1
CDR3 protein: CASSPGGVDSGRDYTGELFF; CDR3 length: 20; V gene: TRBV18; J gene: TRBJ2-2
CDR3 protein: CASSLTQGTNTGELFF; CDR3 length: 16; V gene: TRBV7-8; J gene: TRBJ2-2
CDR3 protein: CAWSRGRLASNTEAFF; CDR3 length: 16; V gene: TRBV30; J gene: TRBJ1-1
CDR3 protein: CASSNKAPGNEQFF; CDR3 length: 14; V gene: TRBV21-1; J gene: TRBJ2-1
CDR3 protein: CASSQDIRVGGYTF; CDR3 length: 14; V gene: TRBV4-3; J gene: TRBJ1-2
CDR3 protein: CASSLIRYEQYF; CDR3 length: 12; V gene: TRBV11-3; J gene: TRBJ2-7
CDR3 protein: CASSYGSLDQPQHF; CDR3 length: 14; V gene: TRBV7-2; J gene: TRBJ1-5
CDR3 protein: CAISGLAGSYEQYF; CDR3 length: 14; V gene: TRBV10-3; J gene: TRBJ2-7
CDR3 protein: CASSRQVWSTEAFF; CDR3 length: 14; V gene: TRBV19; J gene: TRBJ1-1
CDR3 protein: CASSLSSGNRYEQYF; CDR3 length: 15; V gene: TRBV7-2; J gene: TRBJ2-7
CDR3 protein: CASSSPGQGQGYTF; CDR3 length: 14; V gene: TRBV5-4; J gene: TRBJ1-2
CDR3 protein: CASSPWTGGNYGYTF; CDR3 length: 15; V gene: TRBV6-5; J gene: TRBJ1-2
CDR3 protein: CASSLDRSLSPLHF; CDR3 length: 14; V gene: TRBV5-6; J gene: TRBJ1-6
CDR3 protein: CASSGDRSTVYGYTF; CDR3 length: 15; V gene: TRBV2; J gene: TRBJ1-2
CDR3 protein: CASSRGGYGYTF; CDR3 length: 12; V gene: TRBV28; J gene: TRBJ1-2
CDR3 protein: CASSFFVQETQYF; CDR3 length: 13; V gene: TRBV7-2; J gene: TRBJ2-5
CDR3 protein: CASSFLLTANTEAFF; CDR3 length: 15; V gene: TRBV7-8; J gene: TRBJ1-1
CDR3 protein: CASSSSTGELFF; CDR3 length: 12; V gene: TRBV11-3; J gene: TRBJ2-2
CDR3 protein: CASSGRDRGLGF; CDR3 length: 12; V gene: TRBV9; J gene: TRBJ2-7
CDR3 protein: CASSFTNGDEQFF; CDR3 length: 13; V gene: TRBV27; J gene: TRBJ2-1
CDR3 protein: CASKWDTSGYTF; CDR3 length: 12; V gene: TRBV2; J gene: TRBJ1-2
CDR3 protein: CASSPMVQGSGLDTQYF; CDR3 length: 17; V gene: TRBV28; J gene: TRBJ2-3
CDR3 protein: CAAVAGETYEQYF; CDR3 length: 13; V gene: TRBV10-3; J gene: TRBJ2-7